This paragraph covers one TCR beta chain sequence. These data are taken from a study of blood T cell repertoires in COVID-19. Overall study context: The United States, Italy and Spain supplied acute and convalescent COVID-19 samples. PBMCs, B-cell-depleted T cells, or T cells were the source of the cDNA or gDNA that made up the material.

Source study methods: Reference gene primer amplification gave nucleated cell count estimates. Sequenced by immunoSEQ multiplex PCR; TCRdb stores in-frame clones only, minus some. V and J calls and clone size are copied from that table; D and trimming were computed from the DNA. The sample shows around 78,000 clones, 80% to 90% of them seen only once. V shed 8 bases and J shed 3 bases, with 20 bases lying between them. Germline V gene lookup returns CDR1 MDHEN and CDR2 SYDVKM. This CDR3 contains 15 residues. The receptor's source is a human donor in a cohort sampled during active COVID-19. The specimen was peripheral blood. This sequence joins TRBV28 and TRBJ2-7; D is undetermined. The CDR3 loop is CASSEVQAQIYEQYF. CDR3 DNA sequence: TGTGCCAGCTCAGAGGTCCAAGCCCAAATCTACGAGCAGTACTTC.